Sequencing of this T cell receptor beta chain was carried out in a study of beta chain features in type 1 diabetes. Study-level findings and limits: For type 1 diabetes patients, VDJ junctions showed fewer insertions and more deletions.

This CDR3 is built from 14 residues. The V end was cut by 3 bases, the J end by 2 bases, with 8 bases between. Germline V gene data show CDR1 as MDHEN and CDR2 as SYDVKM. The entirety of the isolated RNA underwent reverse transcription, so expressed TCRB transcripts were sequenced. Some clones are missing from TCRdb's copy, which holds only in-frame ones; the method was immunoSEQ multiplex PCR. The data contain roughly 310,000 clones, around 10% of them singletons. This clone was picked up a small number of times. Its specificity is not known. Every participating donor gave one draw, a heparinised blood sample averaging about 116 mL. Using CD45RO/CCR7/CD25/CD127/CD95/CD27, CD4+ naive, central memory, regulatory and stem cell-like memory cells were sorted. Sorted cells reached over 95% purity in every population.

The chain carries TRBV28 and TRBJ2-1; possibly TRBD1 for D (5 bases). The specimen was naive CD4+ T cells from blood. This receptor was identified in a woman younger than 45 in good health. As DNA, the CDR3 is TGTGCCAGCAGTTTCCAGGGAACCTACAATGAGCAGTTCTTC. Translation: CASSFQGTYNEQFF.